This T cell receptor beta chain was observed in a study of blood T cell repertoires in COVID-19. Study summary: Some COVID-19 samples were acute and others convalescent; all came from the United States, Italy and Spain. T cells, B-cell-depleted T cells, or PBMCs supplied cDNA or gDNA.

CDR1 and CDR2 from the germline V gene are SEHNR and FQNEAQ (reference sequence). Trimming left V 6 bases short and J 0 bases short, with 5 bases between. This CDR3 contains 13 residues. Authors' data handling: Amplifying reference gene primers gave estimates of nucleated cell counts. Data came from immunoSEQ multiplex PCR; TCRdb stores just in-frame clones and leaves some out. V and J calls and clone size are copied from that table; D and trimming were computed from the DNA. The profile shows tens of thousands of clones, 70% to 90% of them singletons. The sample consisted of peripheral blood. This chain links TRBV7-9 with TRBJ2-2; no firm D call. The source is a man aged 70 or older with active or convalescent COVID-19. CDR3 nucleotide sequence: TGTGCCAGCAGAGCCACGAACACCGGGGAGCTGTTTTTT. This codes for CASRATNTGELFF.